This T cell receptor beta chain emerged from a study of glioma-infiltrating T cells after dendritic cell vaccination. Study results and limitations: Few patients contributed both blood and tumor specimens.

V was clipped by 6 bases and J by 7 bases, with 12 bases between them. The germline V gene encodes CDR1 MNHNS and CDR2 SASEGT. The CDR3 loop spans 13 amino acids. No glioblastoma patient carried an isocitrate dehydrogenase mutation. A few counts support this clone. Antigen specificity is unknown. Amplification used 60 V beta primers and 13 J beta primers. Sequenced by immunoSEQ multiplex PCR; TCRdb stores in-frame clones only, minus some. The sample lists around 100,000 clones, approximately 80% occurring once. The clonotype was recovered from a human donor with glioblastoma. The J gene is TRBJ1-4, the V gene TRBV6-1, with D perhaps TRBD1 (6 bases). The sequences come from blood, collected before dendritic cell vaccination. The CDR3 DNA reads TGTGCCAGCAGCCGGACAGCCGGTGAAAAACTGTTTTTT. Residues: CASSRTAGEKLFF.